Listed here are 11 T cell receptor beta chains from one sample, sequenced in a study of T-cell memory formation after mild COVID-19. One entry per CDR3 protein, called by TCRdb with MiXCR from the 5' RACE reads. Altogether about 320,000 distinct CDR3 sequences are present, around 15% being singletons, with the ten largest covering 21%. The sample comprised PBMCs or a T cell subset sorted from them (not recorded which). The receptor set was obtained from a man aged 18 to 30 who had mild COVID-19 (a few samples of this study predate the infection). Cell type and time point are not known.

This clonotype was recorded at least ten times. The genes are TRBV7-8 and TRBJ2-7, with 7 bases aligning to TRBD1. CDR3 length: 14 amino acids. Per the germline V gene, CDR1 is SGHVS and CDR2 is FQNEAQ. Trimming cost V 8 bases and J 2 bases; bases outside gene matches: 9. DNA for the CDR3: TGTGCCAGCCAGGGGGACAGCGCAACCTACGAGCAGTACTTC. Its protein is CASQGDSATYEQYF. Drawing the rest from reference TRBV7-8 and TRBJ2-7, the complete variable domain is GAGVSQSPRYKVAKRGQDVALRCDPISGHVSLFWYQQALGQGPEFLTYFQNEAQLDKSGLPSDRFFAERPEGSVSTLKIQRTQQEDSAVYLCASQGDSATYEQYFGPGTRLTVT.

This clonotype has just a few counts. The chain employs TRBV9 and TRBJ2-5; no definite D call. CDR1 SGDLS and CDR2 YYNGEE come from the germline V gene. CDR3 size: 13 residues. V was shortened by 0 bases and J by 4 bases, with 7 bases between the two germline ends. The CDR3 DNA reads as TGTGCCAGCAGCGTAGTTTTCGGAGAGACCCAGTACTTC. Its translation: CASSVVFGETQYF. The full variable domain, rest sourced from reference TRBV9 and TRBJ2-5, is DSGVTQTPKHLITATGQRVTLRCSPRSGDLSVYWYQQSLDQGLQFLIQYYNGEERAKGNILERFSAQQFPDLHSELNLSSLELGDSALYFCASSVVFGETQYFGPGTRLLVL.

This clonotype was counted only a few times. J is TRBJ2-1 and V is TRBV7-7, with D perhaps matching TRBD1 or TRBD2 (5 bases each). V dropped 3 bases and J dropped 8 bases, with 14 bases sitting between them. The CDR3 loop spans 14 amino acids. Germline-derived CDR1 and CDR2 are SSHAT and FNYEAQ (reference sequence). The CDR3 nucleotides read TGTGCCAGCAGCTTGGGACCCGGAGAGGATGAGCAGTTCTTC. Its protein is CASSLGPGEDEQFF.

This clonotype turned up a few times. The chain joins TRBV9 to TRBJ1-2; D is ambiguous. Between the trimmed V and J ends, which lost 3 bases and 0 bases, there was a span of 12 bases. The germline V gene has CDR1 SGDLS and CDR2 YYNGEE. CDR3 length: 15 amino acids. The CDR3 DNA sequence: TGTGCCAGCAGCGACGAAAAGGGAGCTAACTATGGCTACACCTTC. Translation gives CASSDEKGANYGYTF.

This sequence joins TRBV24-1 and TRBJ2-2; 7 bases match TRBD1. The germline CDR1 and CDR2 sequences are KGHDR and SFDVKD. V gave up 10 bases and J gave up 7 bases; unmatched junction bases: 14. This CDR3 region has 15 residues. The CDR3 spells CATRPDGDSSGELFF. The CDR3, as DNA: TGTGCCACGAGGCCCGACGGGGACAGTAGCGGGGAGCTGTTTTTT.

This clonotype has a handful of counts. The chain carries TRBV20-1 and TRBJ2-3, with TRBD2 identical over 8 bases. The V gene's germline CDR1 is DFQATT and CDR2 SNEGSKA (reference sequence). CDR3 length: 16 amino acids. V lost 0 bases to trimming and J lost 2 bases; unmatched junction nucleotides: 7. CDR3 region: CSARDPRGGHTDTQYF. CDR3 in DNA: TGCAGTGCTAGAGATCCCCGGGGGGGCCACACAGATACGCAGTATTTT.

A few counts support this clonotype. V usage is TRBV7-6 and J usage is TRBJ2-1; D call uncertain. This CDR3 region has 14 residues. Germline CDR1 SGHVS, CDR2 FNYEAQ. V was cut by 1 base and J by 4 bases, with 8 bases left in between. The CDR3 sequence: CASSLVAPYNEQFF. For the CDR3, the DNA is TGTGCCAGCAGCTTAGTAGCCCCGTACAATGAGCAGTTCTTC.

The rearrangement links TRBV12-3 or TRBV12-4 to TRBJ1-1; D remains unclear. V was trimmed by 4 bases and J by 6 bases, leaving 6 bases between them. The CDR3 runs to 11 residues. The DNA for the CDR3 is TGTGCCAGCAGTTCGTTCCCTGAAGCTTTCTTT. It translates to CASSSFPEAFF.

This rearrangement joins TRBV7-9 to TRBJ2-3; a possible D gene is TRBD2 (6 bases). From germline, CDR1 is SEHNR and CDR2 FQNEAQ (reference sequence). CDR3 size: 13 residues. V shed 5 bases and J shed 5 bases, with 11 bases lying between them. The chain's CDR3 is CASSVGSRDTQYF. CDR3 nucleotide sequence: TGTGCCAGCAGCGTCGGGAGTCGAGATACGCAGTATTTT.

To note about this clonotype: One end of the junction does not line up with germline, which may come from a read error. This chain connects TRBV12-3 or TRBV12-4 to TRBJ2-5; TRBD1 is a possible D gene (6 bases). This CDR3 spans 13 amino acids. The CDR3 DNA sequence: TGTGCCAGCAGATTAGGGCAGGGGGAGACCCAGTACTTC. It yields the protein CASRLGQGETQYF.

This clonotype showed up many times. The CDR3 DNA follows: TGTGCCATCAGCCCAGACAGGGGGGACAATGAGCAGTTCTTC. Translated: CAISPDRGDNEQFF. The V call is TRBV10-3, the J call TRBJ2-1; 9 bases fit TRBD1. Trimming removed 6 bases from V and 5 bases from J; junction bases left unmatched: 5. Per germline, CDR1 ENHRY and CDR2 SYGVKD. The CDR3 sequence is 14 residues long.